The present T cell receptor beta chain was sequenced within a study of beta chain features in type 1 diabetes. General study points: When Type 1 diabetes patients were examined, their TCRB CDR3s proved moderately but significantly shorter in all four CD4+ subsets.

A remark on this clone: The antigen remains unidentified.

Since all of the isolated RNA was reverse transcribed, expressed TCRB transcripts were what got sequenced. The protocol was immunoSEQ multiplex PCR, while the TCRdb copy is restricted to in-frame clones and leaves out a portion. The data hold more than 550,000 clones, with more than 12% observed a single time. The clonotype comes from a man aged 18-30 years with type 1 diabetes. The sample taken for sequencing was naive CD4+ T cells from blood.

The CDR3 region has the DNA TGTGCCAGCAACACCCGGGACCTAAACCTGAGGGGGACCCAGTACTTC. The encoded protein is CASNTRDLNLRGTQYF. The rearrangement joins TRBV28 to TRBJ2-5; TRBD1 or TRBD2 may be the D gene (5 bases each). The CDR3 sequence is 16 residues long. CDR1 and CDR2 (germline): MDHEN, SYDVKM. Trimming took off 7 bases at V and 7 bases at J, with 25 bases between the two ends.